The next 5 T cell receptor beta chains were all read from a single sample in a study of cytomegalovirus exposure and HLA in healthy donors. This table comes from immunoSEQ multiplex PCR, and its TCRdb copy is limited to in-frame clones, with some not included. The sample has about 250,000 clones, roughly 84% seen once. The sequenced sample was PBMCs. The receptors come from a man between 18 and 35 years old in good health and CMV-seropositive.

The chain carries TRBV5-1 and TRBJ2-3, with 14 bases aligning to TRBD2. Germline V CDR1 and CDR2: SGHRS, YFSETQ. V dropped 0 bases and J dropped 1; count of bases not matched to a gene: 7. This CDR3 is built from 19 residues. The CDR3 nucleotides read TGCGCCAGCAGCTTGGGGGTGACTAGCGGGAGGGCCGGCACAGATACGCAGTATTTT. This codes for CASSLGVTSGRAGTDTQYF. The full variable domain, in which reference TRBV5-1 and TRBJ2-3 provide the parts outside the CDR3, is KAGVTQTPRYLIKTRGQQVTLSCSPISGHRSVSWYQQTPGQGLQFLFEYFSETQRNKGNFPGRFSGRQFSNSRSEMNVSTLELGDSALYLCASSLGVTSGRAGTDTQYFGPGTRLTVL.

The chain uses TRBV6-6 and TRBJ2-1; D may be TRBD2 (6 bases). Per germline, CDR1 MNHNY and CDR2 SVGAGI (reference sequence). The CDR3 is made up of 15 amino acids. V was shortened by 5 bases and J by 3 bases, with 14 bases between the two germline ends. CDR3 in DNA: TGTGCCAGCAGTCCACCCACTAGCCTCTACAATGAGCAGTTCTTC. This sequence encodes CASSPPTSLYNEQFF.

This clone was recorded at least ten times. V gene TRBV7-9 combines with J gene TRBJ2-7, with 9 bases lining up with TRBD2. The ends lost 8 bases at V and 3 bases at J; junction bases unmatched: 8. In germline, CDR1 is SEHNR, CDR2 FQNEAQ (reference sequence). The CDR3 has 14 residues. DNA of the CDR3: TGTGCCAGCTCCTTTAGCGGGAGAGACTACGAGCAGTACTTC. The encoded protein is CASSFSGRDYEQYF.

This chain uses TRBV27 with TRBJ2-3; 7 positions agree with TRBD2. This CDR3 spans 17 amino acids. V shed 0 bases, J shed 2 bases, and the junction held 8 bases outside the gene matches. Germline CDR1 and CDR2: MNHEY and SMNVEV (reference sequence). The CDR3 DNA sequence: TGTGCCAGCAGTTTATCGAGGCTAGCGGTGATCACAGATACGCAGTATTTT. Protein sequence: CASSLSRLAVITDTQYF.

The V call is TRBV7-2, the J call TRBJ2-5; no firm D call. The CDR3 contains 13 residues. Looked up from germline, CDR1 is SGHTA and CDR2 is FQGNSA. The V gene lost 2 bases and the J gene lost 4 bases, with 8 bases spanning the gap. The CDR3 loop is CASSLLGRETQYF. The CDR3 DNA reads as TGTGCCAGCAGCTTATTGGGTAGAGAGACCCAGTACTTC.